This is a list of T cell receptor beta chains from one sample in a study of OX40 agonist ivuxolimab in advanced cancers. The data were produced by immunoSEQ multiplex PCR, yet TCRdb's version contains in-frame clones alone and is incomplete. This sample yields some 42,000 clones, of which roughly four fifths are seen a single time; roughly 24% belongs to the top ten. The sample here was CD4+ or CD8+ T cells sorted from blood, taken in a trial of the OX40 agonist ivuxolimab. All receptors come from an adult with an advanced solid tumor such as melanoma, head and neck, liver or kidney cancer. Both conserved end residues are part of each CDR3. D genes are given only for firm matches.

V	J	D	DNA	CDR3
TRBV27	TRBJ2-4	.	TGTGCCAGCAGTTCTGGAATTGGCAAAAACATTCAGTACTTC	CASSSGIGKNIQYF
TRBV2	TRBJ1-6	.	TGTGCCAGCACCGAGGACAGAAATTCACCCCTCCACTTT	CASTEDRNSPLHF
TRBV7-2	TRBJ1-4	TRBD1	TGTGCCAGCAGCAGGGGCGACAGGGGATTTTATGAAAAACTGTTTTTT	CASSRGDRGFYEKLFF
TRBV27	TRBJ2-7	.	TGTGCCAGCAGTATCCAGGGGAGGTACGAGCAGTACTTC	CASSIQGRYEQYF
TRBV10-3	TRBJ2-5	.	TGTGCCATCAGTGATTGGCAGAACCAAGAGACCCAGTACTTC	CAISDWQNQETQYF
TRBV4-1	TRBJ2-7	.	TGCGCCAGCAGCCATTTACGCTCCTACGAGCAGTACTTC	CASSHLRSYEQYF
TRBV7-9	TRBJ1-2	TRBD1	TGTGCCAGCGAGGGACAGGGGGCGAGTGGCTACACCTTC	CASEGQGASGYTF
TRBV5-5	TRBJ2-7	.	TGTGCCAGCAGCTTGACAGGGCCATTTTCCTACGAGCAGTACTTC	CASSLTGPFSYEQYF
TRBV7-6	TRBJ2-5	.	TGTGCCAGCAGCTTAGAGGGCCGCCCGGAGACCCAGTACTTC	CASSLEGRPETQYF
TRBV13	TRBJ2-5	TRBD2	TGTGCCAGCAGCTTAGTGGCGGGAGTTGTCGTAGAGACCCAGTACTTC	CASSLVAGVVVETQYF